Presented here are 24 T cell receptor beta chains from one specimen sequenced in a study of CD8 T cells in ankylosing spondylitis. TCRdb re-called the 5' RACE reads through MiXCR, storing one row per CDR3 protein. The repertoire holds some 30,000 distinct CDR3 sequences, about 7.2% seen once, with about 10% in the top ten. What was sequenced was blood, either unsorted or a sorted T cell fraction (not recorded which). Receptors were obtained from a male donor with ankylosing spondylitis or in good health (not recorded which).

This clonotype was observed at least ten times. The chain joins TRBV29-1 to TRBJ1-3; 9 bases align to TRBD1. V lost 6 bases and J lost 4; bases outside the gene matches: 13. The CDR3 covers 16 residues. From germline, CDR1 is SQVTM and CDR2 ANQGSEA. This CDR3 reads CSVTRGQGIAGNTIYF. CDR3 coding DNA: TGCAGCGTGACACGGGGACAGGGAATAGCAGGAAACACCATATATTTT.

The chain carries TRBV20-1 and TRBJ2-1; 7 positions match TRBD2. The CDR3 extends over 15 amino acids. V shed 0 bases, J shed 3 bases, and the junction held 5 bases outside the gene matches. Germline values: CDR1 DFQATT, CDR2 SNEGSKA (reference sequence). CDR3 coding DNA: TGCAGTGCTAGAGACTCTAGCGGAGACTACAATGAGCAGTTCTTC. Protein sequence: CSARDSSGDYNEQFF.

This clonotype was observed many times. The gene calls are TRBV12-3 or TRBV12-4 and TRBJ1-1; possible D gene TRBD1, 6 bases. The V and J ends lost 5 bases and 2 bases respectively, with 12 bases between them. This CDR3 contains 14 residues. CDR3 nucleotide sequence: TGTGCCAGCAGTCAGGGGACGGAAAACACTGAAGCTTTCTTT. Amino acid sequence: CASSQGTENTEAFF.

A remark on this clonotype: A much bigger clone sits one base away, suggesting this may be a read error. CDR3 amino acids: CARSPGRDYEQYF. DNA for the CDR3: TGTGCCAGGAGCCCGGGGCGGGACTACGAGCAGTACTTC. The chain employs TRBV7-8 and TRBJ2-7; maybe TRBD2 (6 bases). CDR3 length: 13 residues. Trimming removed 9 bases at V and 3 bases at J, with 15 bases between. The germline CDR1 and CDR2 sequences are SGHVS and FQNEAQ.

This clonotype was counted at least ten times. The chain links TRBV11-3 to TRBJ2-1; D is possibly TRBD2 (6 bases). V was shortened by 5 bases and J by 8 bases, with 10 bases between the two germline ends. The CDR3 totals 12 residues. CDR1 and CDR2 from the germline V gene are SGHNT and YENEEA. CDR3 nucleotides: TGTGCCAGCAGCGGAAAGCGGGATGAGCAGTTCTTC. Translated: CASSGKRDEQFF.

This clonotype was recorded many times. V gene TRBV5-1 combines with J gene TRBJ2-1, with D uncertain. V dropped 1 base and J dropped 10 bases, with 6 bases sitting between them. The CDR3 has 11 residues. Germline V CDR1 and CDR2: SGHRS, YFSETQ. CDR3 sequence reads: CASSLMEEQFF. Here the CDR3 DNA reads TGCGCCAGCAGCTTGATGGAAGAGCAGTTCTTC.

This clonotype was recorded many times. The J gene is TRBJ2-1, the V gene TRBV6-1; 7 bases align to TRBD2. The CDR3 totals 12 residues. The V and J ends lost 8 bases and 3 bases, in that order; junction bases with no gene match: 1. Germline values: CDR1 MNHNS, CDR2 SASEGT. CDR3 nucleotides: TGTGCCAGCGGACTAGACTACAATGAGCAGTTCTTC. Translating gives CASGLDYNEQFF.

This clonotype was found a few times. V and J are TRBV7-7 and TRBJ2-3, with D possibly matching TRBD1 (5 bases). Per the germline V gene, CDR1 is SSHAT and CDR2 is FNYEAQ (reference sequence). There are 14 residues in the CDR3. Between the trimmed V and J ends, which lost 3 bases and 0 bases, there was a span of 7 bases. CDR3 sequence (DNA): TGTGCCAGCAGCTTTGGGGCTAGCACAGATACGCAGTATTTT. Its protein is CASSFGASTDTQYF. Full variable domain (outside the CDR3, taken from reference TRBV7-7 and TRBJ2-3): GAGVSQSPRYKVTKRGQDVTLRCDPISSHATLYWYQQALGQGPEFLTYFNYEAQPDKSGLPSDRFSAERPEGSISTLTIQRTEQRDSAMYRCASSFGASTDTQYFGPGTRLTVL.

V gene TRBV18 combines with J gene TRBJ2-1; 8 nucleotides match TRBD2. CDR1 is KGHSH and CDR2 is LQKENI in the germline V gene. Unmatched junction bases numbered 5, after V lost 0 bases and J lost 7 bases. The CDR3 contains 15 residues. The CDR3 is CASSPPAGGRNEQFF. CDR3 DNA: TGTGCCAGCTCACCACCCGCGGGAGGTAGGAATGAGCAGTTCTTC.

This clonotype was observed at least ten times. The chain employs TRBV7-3 and TRBJ2-1; D possibly matches TRBD1 or TRBD2 (5 bases each). The germline CDR1 and CDR2 sequences are SGHTA and FQGTGA. V shed 0 bases and J shed 2 bases, with 8 bases lying between them. This CDR3 has 15 amino acids. CDR3 sequence: CASSLTGDPYNEQFF. CDR3 bases: TGTGCCAGCAGCTTAACAGGGGACCCCTACAATGAGCAGTTCTTC.

This clonotype is labeled as medium-sized. CDR3 region: CASSLSGYTDTQYF. DNA of the CDR3: TGTGCCAGCAGCTTATCCGGATACACAGATACGCAGTATTTT. V usage is TRBV7-3 and J usage is TRBJ2-3, with D unclear. The ends were cut back, 2 bases at V and 2 bases at J, with 8 bases in the middle. Germline V gene data show CDR1 as SGHTA and CDR2 as FQGTGA. The CDR3 totals 14 residues.

This clonotype was recorded at least ten times. This chain connects TRBV27 to TRBJ2-1; D gene ambiguous. Deletions cut 5 bases from V and 6 bases from J, with 17 bases between. The CDR3 spans 15 residues. Germline V gene lookup returns CDR1 MNHEY and CDR2 SMNVEV (reference sequence). The CDR3 loop reads CASSGNLGRSNEQFF. The CDR3 coding sequence is TGTGCCAGCAGTGGAAACCTGGGCCGCAGCAATGAGCAGTTCTTC.

This clonotype has ten or more counts. The CDR3 is CASRWENTGELFF. The DNA for the CDR3 is TGCGCCAGCAGGTGGGAGAACACCGGGGAGCTGTTTTTT. V usage is TRBV5-1 and J usage is TRBJ2-2, with D unresolved. Trimming took 5 bases from V and 1 from J, leaving 6 bases between them. CDR3 length equals 13 residues. Germline values: CDR1 SGHRS, CDR2 YFSETQ.

This clonotype was counted at least ten times. The chain has TRBV5-1 and TRBJ1-1; possible D gene TRBD1, 6 bases. The germline V and J ends were trimmed by 3 bases and 3 bases, with 18 bases remaining between them. This CDR3 has 16 amino acids. From germline, CDR1 is SGHRS and CDR2 YFSETQ. CDR3: CASSWGGGGADTEAFF. The CDR3 DNA sequence: TGCGCCAGCAGCTGGGGGGGCGGGGGCGCGGACACTGAAGCTTTCTTT.

This clonotype was detected a few times. This rearrangement joins TRBV28 to TRBJ2-1, with TRBD2 matching over 7 bases. The ends lost 10 bases at V and 4 bases at J; junction bases unmatched: 31. The CDR3 loop spans 21 amino acids. The germline CDR1 and CDR2 sequences are MDHEN and SYDVKM. CDR3 loop: CATIYARSRASGRTGYNEQFF. The CDR3 region has the DNA TGTGCCACCATTTATGCAAGATCGCGGGCTAGCGGACGAACGGGTTACAATGAGCAGTTCTTC. Supplemented by reference TRBV28 and TRBJ2-1, the full variable domain reads DVKVTQSSRYLVKRTGEKVFLECVQDMDHENMFWYRQDPGLGLRLIYFSYDVKMKEKGDIPEGYSVSREKKERFSLILESASTNQTSMYLCATIYARSRASGRTGYNEQFFGPGTRLTVL.

This clonotype was seen ten or more times. The chain joins TRBV12-3 or TRBV12-4 to TRBJ2-7; a possible D gene is TRBD2 (6 bases). V shed 7 bases and J shed 0 bases, with 13 bases lying between them. The CDR3 spans 14 residues. CDR3 region: CASTGERVSYEQYF. CDR3 nucleotide sequence: TGTGCCAGCACCGGGGAGCGGGTCTCCTACGAGCAGTACTTC.

The chain uses TRBV2 and TRBJ2-2; D is perhaps TRBD1 (6 bases). The CDR3 has 18 amino acids. V was pared by 11 bases and J by 0 bases, with 25 bases between. CDR1 and CDR2 from the germline V gene are SNHLY and FYNNEI. As DNA, the CDR3 is TGTGCCTTCTGGGGGAACATAGACAGGAGGACGAACACCGGGGAGCTGTTTTTT. Amino acid sequence: CAFWGNIDRRTNTGELFF.

Within the sample, this clonotype is medium-sized (0.01 to 0.1%). This rearrangement joins TRBV20-1 to TRBJ2-7; 10 bases agree with TRBD2. This CDR3 is 15 amino acids long. Trimming took 6 bases from V and 2 from J; bases not matched to a gene: 10. Germline-derived CDR1 and CDR2 are DFQATT and SNEGSKA (reference sequence). DNA of the CDR3: TGCAGTGCATCGGGACTAGCGAATCCTACCTACGAGCAGTACTTC. This translates into CSASGLANPTYEQYF.

This clonotype appeared many times. For the CDR3, the DNA is TGCAGTGCTTCCCCGACAGGGGGGCGGTGGAACACTGAAGCTTTCTTT. It specifies CSASPTGGRWNTEAFF. This sequence joins TRBV20-1 and TRBJ1-1; TRBD1 matches at 9 bases. The CDR3 is 16 residues long. Unmatched junction bases numbered 11, after V lost 5 bases and J lost 1 base. Germline loops: CDR1 DFQATT, CDR2 SNEGSKA (reference sequence).

V and J are TRBV27 and TRBJ2-2; 15 positions agree with TRBD2. The CDR3 is 16 residues long. After removal of 5 bases from V and 5 bases from J, the junction contained 3 bases not matched to a gene. Germline V lookup: CDR1 MNHEY, CDR2 SMNVEV (reference sequence). CDR3 in amino acids: CASSLGLAGGTGELFF. The CDR3 region has the DNA TGTGCCAGCAGTCTCGGACTAGCGGGAGGGACCGGGGAGCTGTTTTTT.

This clonotype came up many times. The V call is TRBV3-1, the J call TRBJ1-5; 9 bases are a match to TRBD1. V was clipped by 0 bases and J by 7 bases; unmatched bases: 4. Germline V CDR1 and CDR2: LGHDT, YNNKEL (reference sequence). CDR3 length: 15 residues. The CDR3, as DNA: TGTGCCAGCAGCCAAGATGGGACAGGGAGCCAGCCCCAGCATTTT. Amino acid sequence: CASSQDGTGSQPQHF.

This clonotype has a count of ten or more. The chain carries TRBV10-3 and TRBJ1-5; 9 bases line up with TRBD1. CDR3 length: 16 amino acids. V shed 3 bases, J shed 6 bases, and the junction held 9 bases outside the gene matches. Germline V gives CDR1 ENHRY, CDR2 SYGVKD. CDR3 loop: CAISDPGTGRSQPQHF. The CDR3 coding sequence is TGTGCCATCAGTGACCCCGGGACAGGGCGAAGTCAGCCCCAGCATTTT.

This clonotype was found many times. The chain recombines TRBV5-1 with TRBJ2-7; 7 nucleotides line up with TRBD1. The CDR3 contains 14 residues. Trimming took 0 bases from V and 0 from J; bases not matched to a gene: 0. Germline V CDR1 and CDR2: SGHRS, YFSETQ. CDR3 sequence: CASSLGDSSYEQYF. The CDR3 DNA sequence: TGCGCCAGCAGCTTGGGGGACAGCTCCTACGAGCAGTACTTC.

This clonotype came up many times. The CDR3, as DNA: TGTGCCAGCAGCTTAGTGAAACGGGGGCGAGGCACTGAAGCTTTCTTT. It yields the protein CASSLVKRGRGTEAFF. This chain uses TRBV11-2 with TRBJ1-1; a weak D match, TRBD1 (6 bases). The V gene's germline CDR1 is SGHAT and CDR2 FQNNGV. The CDR3 totals 16 residues. Trimming took off 1 base at V and 4 bases at J, with 16 bases between the two ends.